The present T cell receptor beta chain was sequenced within a study of Tregs in tolerant kidney transplant recipients. Overall study findings and caveats: Validation in larger populations is needed because few patients were studied. This study did not directly address biological reproducibility.

The assay was immunoSEQ multiplex PCR, and TCRdb's table has in-frame clones only and misses some. This sample yields about 240,000 clones, of which roughly four fifths are seen a single time; under 0.65% belongs to the top ten. With respect to this clone: Its antigen remains unknown.

Germline CDR1 and CDR2: KGHSH and LQKENI. The CDR3 runs to 16 residues. V gave up 2 bases and J gave up 7 bases; unmatched junction bases: 8. The receptor's source is a human donor in good health. Sequencing was done on a sample of CD4+ T cells from blood. V gene TRBV18 combines with J gene TRBJ2-1, with 10 bases matching TRBD1. CDR3 region: CASSPGGDRGKNEQFF. Written as DNA, the CDR3 is TGTGCCAGCTCACCAGGCGGGGACAGGGGAAAGAATGAGCAGTTCTTC.